This T cell receptor beta chain was sequenced for a study of blood T cell repertoires in COVID-19. As for the study in general: Samples taken during acute and convalescent COVID-19 were collected in the United States, Italy and Spain. The cDNA or gDNA used as material had been derived from T cells, B-cell-depleted T cells, or PBMCs.

In the authors' methods: Nucleated cell counts were estimated from reference gene primer amplification. Method: immunoSEQ multiplex PCR; TCRdb's copy keeps in-frame clones and lacks some. The DNA gave D and trimming, while V, J and clone size come from that table. There are 100,000 to 150,000 clones in the sample; 84% occur only once, and around 13% lies in the top ten. Trimming stripped 5 bases from V and 1 base from J, with 11 bases between. The CDR3 extends over 13 amino acids. Germline CDR1 and CDR2: SQVTM and ANQGSEA. This receptor was identified in a woman in her 30s who had recovered from COVID-19. The V gene is TRBV29-1, the J gene TRBJ2-5; a weak D match, TRBD2 (6 bases). Specimen: peripheral blood. Written as DNA, the CDR3 is TGCAGCGTTCGGGGGAATTCCCAAGAGACCCAGTACTTC. Its translation: CSVRGNSQETQYF.